The clone carrying this TCR beta chain was seen at least ten times. Its target is unknown. Trimming stripped 3 bases from V and 10 bases from J, with 13 bases between. The germline gives CDR1 KGHSH, CDR2 LQKENI. This CDR3 has 13 residues. This sample is drawn from a study of T-cell reconstitution after alpha-beta-depleted transplantation in children. General study findings and limits: After transplant, at about two months, alpha-beta T cells were reportedly derived from several hundred expanded graft clones. After transplant, high TCRbeta diversity at day 60 in some patients arose from surviving recipient T cells and thymic progenitors. T-cell numbers and diversity, one year after transplant, stemmed largely from T cells that were newly produced.

For TCRbeta, the library was prepared with unique molecular identifiers. TCRdb re-analysed the PCR reads in MiXCR, keeping a single row per CDR3 protein. The sample carries fewer than 700,000 distinct CDR3 sequences, 23% recorded once. The chain carries TRBV18 and TRBJ2-4; D could derive from TRBD1 or TRBD2 (5 bases each). The source is a boy in the first two years of life who had a stem cell transplant for acute myeloid leukemia, so the T cells may come from the graft donor. This material consisted of PBMCs, mostly from graft donor cells, taken 360 days after TCRalphabeta/CD19-depleted stem cell transplant. CDR3 bases: TGTGCCAGCTCACCCGCAGGGCCGGGGATTCAGTACTTC. Translated, it gives CASSPAGPGIQYF. The full variable domain, rest sourced from reference TRBV18 and TRBJ2-4, is NAGVMQNPRHLVRRRGQEARLRCSPMKGHSHVYWYRQLPEEGLKFMVYLQKENIIDESGMPKERFSAEFPKEGPSILRIQQVVRGDSAAYFCASSPAGPGIQYFGAGTRLSVL.